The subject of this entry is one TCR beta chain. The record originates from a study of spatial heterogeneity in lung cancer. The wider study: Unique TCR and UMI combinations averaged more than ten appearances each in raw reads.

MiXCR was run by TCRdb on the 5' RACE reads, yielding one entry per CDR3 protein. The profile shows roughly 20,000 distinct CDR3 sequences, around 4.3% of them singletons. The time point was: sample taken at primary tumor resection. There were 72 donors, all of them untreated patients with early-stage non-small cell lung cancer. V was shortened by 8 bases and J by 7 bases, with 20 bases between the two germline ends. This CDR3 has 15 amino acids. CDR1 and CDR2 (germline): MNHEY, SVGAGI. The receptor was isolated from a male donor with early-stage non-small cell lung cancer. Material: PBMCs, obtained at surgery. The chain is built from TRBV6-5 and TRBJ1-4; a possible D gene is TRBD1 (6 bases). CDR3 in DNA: TGTGCCAGCGGGGGGACCGGGACAAGGGGTGAAAAACTGTTTTTT. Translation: CASGGTGTRGEKLFF.